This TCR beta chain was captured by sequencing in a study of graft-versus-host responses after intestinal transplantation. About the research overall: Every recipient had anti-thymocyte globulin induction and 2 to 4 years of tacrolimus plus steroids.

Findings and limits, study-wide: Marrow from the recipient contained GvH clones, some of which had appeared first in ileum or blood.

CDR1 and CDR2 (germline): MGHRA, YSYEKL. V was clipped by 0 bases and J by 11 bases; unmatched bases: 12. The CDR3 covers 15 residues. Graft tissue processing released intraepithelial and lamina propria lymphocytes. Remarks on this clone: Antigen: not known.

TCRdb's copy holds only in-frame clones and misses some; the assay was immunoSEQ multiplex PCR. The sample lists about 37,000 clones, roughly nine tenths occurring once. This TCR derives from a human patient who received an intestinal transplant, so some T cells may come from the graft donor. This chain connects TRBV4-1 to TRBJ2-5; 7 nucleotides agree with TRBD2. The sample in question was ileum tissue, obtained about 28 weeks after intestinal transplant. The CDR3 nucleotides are TGCGCCAGCAGCCAAGATCCTCGGACCGGGAGGAGGCAGTACTTC. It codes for CASSQDPRTGRRQYF.